This T cell receptor (beta chain) was sequenced for a study of T cell responses to AZD1222 COVID-19 vaccine. Study-wide results and limits: At study baseline, merely over 5 AZD1222 recipients were seropositive. Reportedly, nearly half the spike-specific TCRs target unmutated variant regions. Researchers took repertoire samples only after the peak T cell response had come.

As to this clone: Its specificity is unknown.

Sequencing was performed with immunoSEQ multiplex PCR; in TCRdb, only in-frame clones are kept and a portion is missing. The sample carries roughly 170,000 clones, 90% to 95% recorded once. This CDR3 has 15 amino acids. Trimming at V came to 4 bases and at J to 0 bases, leaving 2 bases not matched to a gene. CDR1 and CDR2 from the germline V gene are SGHRS and YFSETQ. The sequences come from peripheral blood, collected on day 0 of AZD1222 vaccination. The clonotype comes from an adult in good health. The rearrangement links TRBV5-1 to TRBJ2-2, with 8 bases identical to TRBD1. The chain's CDR3 is CASSATGANTGELFF. In nucleotides, the CDR3 is TGCGCCAGCAGCGCGACAGGGGCGAACACCGGGGAGCTGTTTTTT.